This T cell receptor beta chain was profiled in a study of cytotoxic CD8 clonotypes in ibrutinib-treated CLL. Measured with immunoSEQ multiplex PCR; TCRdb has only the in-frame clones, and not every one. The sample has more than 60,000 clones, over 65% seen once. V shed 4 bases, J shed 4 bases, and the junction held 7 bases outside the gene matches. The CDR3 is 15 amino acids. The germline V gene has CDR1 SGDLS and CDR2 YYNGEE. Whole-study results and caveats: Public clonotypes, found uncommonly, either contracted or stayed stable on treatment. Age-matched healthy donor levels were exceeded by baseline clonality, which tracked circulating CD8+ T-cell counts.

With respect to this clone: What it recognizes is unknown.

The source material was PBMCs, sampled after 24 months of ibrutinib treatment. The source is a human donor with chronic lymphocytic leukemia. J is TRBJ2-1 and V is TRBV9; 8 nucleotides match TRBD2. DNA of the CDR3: TGTGCCAGCAGCAAAGCGGGAGCCTTGTACAATGAGCAGTTCTTC. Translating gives CASSKAGALYNEQFF.